This entry lists 25 T cell receptor beta chains sequenced from one sample in a study of T cell responses to AZD1222 COVID-19 vaccine. Assay: immunoSEQ multiplex PCR; the TCRdb copy retains only in-frame clones and omits some. The table records about 73,000 clones, approximately 89% of them present only once. The sequenced sample was peripheral blood, obtained 28 days after the second AZD1222 dose. Receptor source: an adult who received the AZD1222 COVID-19 vaccine.

The chain joins TRBV11-3 to TRBJ2-1; the match to TRBD2 covers 8 bases. The CDR3 extends over 14 amino acids. Trimming cost V 5 bases and J 5 bases; bases outside gene matches: 5. Looked up from germline, CDR1 is SGHNT and CDR2 is YENEEA. The CDR3 here is CASSPGGYNNEQFF. The CDR3, as DNA: TGTGCCAGCAGCCCGGGGGGGTATAACAATGAGCAGTTCTTC.

This clone was detected a few times. This chain joins TRBV6-5 and TRBJ1-2; D unresolved. This CDR3 region has 11 residues. Germline V gene sequence: CDR1 MNHEY, CDR2 SVGAGI. The V end lost 6 bases, the J end lost 6 bases, and 8 bases lay between the germline ends. The CDR3 reads CASRDHNGYTF. Written as DNA, the CDR3 is TGTGCCAGCAGGGATCACAATGGCTACACCTTC.

The genes are TRBV12-5 and TRBJ2-2; D unclear. The CDR3 loop spans 14 amino acids. The V gene lost 0 bases and the J gene lost 4 bases, with 6 bases spanning the gap. CDR1 is LGHNT, CDR2 FRNRAP, per germline. The CDR3, as DNA: TGTGCTAGTGGTTTGGTTCGCGGCACCGGGGAGCTGTTTTTT. This translates into CASGLVRGTGELFF.

The chain combines TRBV5-8 with TRBJ1-2; D unclear. This CDR3 is 17 amino acids long. V dropped 1 base and J dropped 4 bases, with 20 bases sitting between them. Per the germline V gene, CDR1 is SGHTS and CDR2 is YDEGEE. The CDR3 bases are TGTGCCAGCAGCTTGTCGAGGGCGGGAGTTCACCCCTATGGCTACACCTTC. Translated, it gives CASSLSRAGVHPYGYTF.

The chain joins TRBV6-5 to TRBJ1-5, with D possibly matching TRBD1 (6 bases). The CDR3 loop spans 14 amino acids. Germline V gene lookup returns CDR1 MNHEY and CDR2 SVGAGI. Trimming took 7 bases from V and 6 from J, leaving 16 bases between them. The CDR3 loop reads CASTQRQATQPQHF. CDR3 DNA: TGTGCCAGCACCCAGAGACAGGCAACTCAGCCCCAGCATTTT.

This chain links TRBV3-1 (or the pseudogene TRBV3-2) with TRBJ1-1, with unresolved D. CDR1 and CDR2 (germline): LGHDT, YNNKEL (reference sequence). CDR3 length equals 14 residues. Trimming took 4 bases from V and 9 from J, leaving 18 bases between them. The CDR3 sequence is CASSLRTGENKAFF. In DNA form, the CDR3 reads TGTGCCAGCAGCCTGCGAACCGGGGAAAATAAAGCTTTCTTT.

The V gene is TRBV30, the J gene TRBJ2-7; D might be TRBD2 (5 bases). Trimming stripped 2 bases from V and 6 bases from J, with 14 bases between. From germline, CDR1 is GTSNPN and CDR2 SVGIG (reference sequence). CDR3 length: 13 amino acids. The CDR3 region is CAWSSLAGSEQYF. The CDR3 nucleotides read TGTGCCTGGAGTAGCCTGGCGGGCAGCGAGCAGTACTTC.

This sequence joins TRBV19 and TRBJ2-1, with no clear D. V lost 0 bases and J lost 0, with 6 bases in between. CDR3 size: 15 residues. In germline, CDR1 is LNHDA, CDR2 SQIVND (reference sequence). CDR3 loop: CASSIDQSSYNEQFF. Written as DNA, the CDR3 is TGTGCCAGTAGTATAGATCAAAGCTCCTACAATGAGCAGTTCTTC.

V usage is TRBV9 and J usage is TRBJ1-2; D perhaps matches TRBD1 (5 bases). CDR1 and CDR2 (germline): SGDLS, YYNGEE. CDR3 length: 14 amino acids. Trimming stripped 5 bases from V and 4 bases from J, with 15 bases between. In DNA, the CDR3 is TGTGCCAGCAGTGGGGGACTTGGGGTCTATGGCTACACCTTC. This codes for CASSGGLGVYGYTF.

The J gene is TRBJ2-5, the V gene TRBV7-9, with 9 bases identical to TRBD1. Germline trimming cut 2 bases from V and 5 bases from J; bases unmatched to any gene: 3. Germline V gene data show CDR1 as SEHNR and CDR2 as FQNEAQ (reference sequence). The CDR3 extends over 14 amino acids. This chain's CDR3 is CASSLTGGRETQYF. CDR3 DNA: TGTGCCAGCAGCTTAACAGGGGGCAGGGAGACCCAGTACTTC.

This clone was observed a handful of times. The chain recombines TRBV7-2 with TRBJ1-5; no clear D. CDR1 SGHTA and CDR2 FQGNSA come from the germline V gene. The V and J ends lost 0 bases and 5 bases respectively, with 11 bases between them. This CDR3 spans 15 amino acids. The CDR3, as DNA: TGTGCCAGCAGCTTAGCGTGGTCAGTCTATCAGCCCCAGCATTTT. Amino acid sequence: CASSLAWSVYQPQHF.

CDR3 sequence reads: CASSLMGGSLPGYEQFF. The CDR3, as DNA: TGTGCCAGCAGCTTAATGGGCGGGAGCCTCCCCGGGTATGAGCAGTTCTTC. The chain links TRBV7-3 to TRBJ2-1, with 7 positions matching TRBD2. The length of the CDR3 is 17 residues. The germline gives CDR1 SGHTA, CDR2 FQGTGA. Trimming took 1 base from V and 8 from J; bases not matched to a gene: 14.

J is TRBJ2-2 and V is TRBV19, with unresolved D. V lost 3 bases and J 1 base, leaving 6 bases between the germline ends. The V gene's germline CDR1 is LNHDA and CDR2 SQIVND (reference sequence). CDR3 length equals 14 residues. CDR3 region: CASSIRRNTGELFF. The CDR3 bases are TGTGCCAGTAGTATCCGGAGGAACACCGGGGAGCTGTTTTTT.

This chain connects TRBV28 to TRBJ1-5, with D maybe TRBD1 (5 bases). This CDR3 is built from 14 residues. Trimming left V 8 bases short and J 0 bases short, with 11 bases between. Germline V gene sequence: CDR1 MDHEN, CDR2 SYDVKM. CDR3 nucleotide sequence: TGTGCCAGCGGGACGATCCATAGCAATCAGCCCCAGCATTTT. Residues: CASGTIHSNQPQHF.

CDR3 amino acids: CASCSNTGELFF. For the CDR3, the DNA is TGTGCCAGTTGTAGCAACACCGGGGAGCTGTTTTTT. The chain employs TRBV19 and TRBJ2-2; no firm D call. V was clipped by 8 bases and J by 2 bases, with 6 bases between them. CDR3 length: 12 residues. In germline, CDR1 is LNHDA, CDR2 SQIVND (reference sequence). Based on the CDR3 plus reference TRBV19 and TRBJ2-2, the full variable domain is DGGITQSPKYLFRKEGQNVTLSCEQNLNHDAMYWYRQDPGQGLRLIYYSQIVNDFQKGDIAEGYSVSREKKESFPLTVTSAQKNPTAFYLCASCSNTGELFFGEGSRLTVL.

This chain joins TRBV9 and TRBJ1-3, with D possibly matching TRBD1 (5 bases). Trimming took 4 bases from V and 0 from J, leaving 8 bases between them. The germline V gene encodes CDR1 SGDLS and CDR2 YYNGEE. The CDR3 runs to 14 residues. This CDR3 is CASSRGGSGNTIYF. The CDR3 DNA reads TGTGCCAGCAGCCGGGGGGGCTCTGGAAACACCATATATTTT.

This clone was seen only a few times. CDR3 DNA: TGTGCCAGCACCCTCGGGGGAACTGAAGCTTTCTTT. It specifies CASTLGGTEAFF. The chain is built from TRBV7-9 and TRBJ1-1; possible D gene TRBD1, 5 bases. The CDR3 totals 12 residues. Trimming removed 7 bases from V and 5 bases from J, with 11 bases in between. Germline V lookup: CDR1 SEHNR, CDR2 FQNEAQ (reference sequence).

This clone was observed a handful of times. The rearrangement uses TRBV4-3 and TRBJ2-7; 10 nucleotides agree with TRBD1. The V segment lost 4 bases and the J segment 5 bases; nucleotides outside the gene matches: 2. Germline CDR1 reads LGHNA; CDR2 reads YSLEER. The CDR3 extends over 13 amino acids. The CDR3 DNA sequence: TGCGCCAGCAGCCGGGACAGGGGAAACGAGCAGTACTTC. It yields the protein CASSRDRGNEQYF.

The chain recombines TRBV5-4 with TRBJ2-3; a weak D match, TRBD2 (7 bases). Trimming cost V 4 bases and J 1 base, with 13 bases left between them. Germline CDR1 SGHNT, CDR2 YYREEE (reference sequence). The CDR3 totals 15 residues. In DNA form, the CDR3 reads TGTGCCAGCAGCCCCCCGGGGGGCCGCACAGATACGCAGTATTTT. Its translation: CASSPPGGRTDTQYF.

This chain links TRBV19 with TRBJ1-4; D is unresolved. The CDR3 loop spans 15 amino acids. Germline loops: CDR1 LNHDA, CDR2 SQIVND (reference sequence). Trimming took off 5 bases at V and 5 bases at J, with 15 bases between the two ends. Here the CDR3 DNA reads TGTGCCAGTAGTCCACAGCTTATTAACAATGAAAAACTGTTTTTT. Translated: CASSPQLINNEKLFF. The full variable domain, its missing parts supplied by reference TRBV19 and TRBJ1-4, is DGGITQSPKYLFRKEGQNVTLSCEQNLNHDAMYWYRQDPGQGLRLIYYSQIVNDFQKGDIAEGYSVSREKKESFPLTVTSAQKNPTAFYLCASSPQLINNEKLFFGSGTQLSVL.

The genes are TRBV4-2 and TRBJ1-1; 7 bases are a match to TRBD1. After removal of 3 bases from V and 6 bases from J, the junction contained 10 bases not matched to a gene. CDR1 is LGHNA and CDR2 is YNFKEQ in the germline V gene. The CDR3 is 15 amino acids. CDR3 residues: CASSHRGPGGPEAFF. For the CDR3, the DNA is TGTGCCAGCAGCCATAGGGGGCCGGGTGGCCCTGAAGCTTTCTTT.

This chain connects TRBV6-5 to TRBJ2-7, with 7 bases that match TRBD1. The germline V gene has CDR1 MNHEY and CDR2 SVGAGI. The CDR3 contains 12 residues. Trimming at V came to 7 bases and at J to 1 base, leaving 1 base not matched to a gene. The CDR3 DNA follows: TGTGCCAGCAAGGGACAGTCCTACGAGCAGTACTTC. Residues: CASKGQSYEQYF.

The genes are TRBV28 and TRBJ1-2, with unresolved D. The CDR3 runs to 13 residues. Trimming took off 2 bases at V and 2 bases at J, with 6 bases between the two ends. The germline gives CDR1 MDHEN, CDR2 SYDVKM. CDR3 DNA sequence: TGTGCCAGCAGTTTAGGACTGAACTATGGCTACACCTTC. Translating gives CASSLGLNYGYTF.

The chain is built from TRBV9 and TRBJ2-1; D may be TRBD1 (6 bases). V was clipped by 1 base and J by 4 bases, with 18 bases between them. The CDR3 extends over 17 amino acids. CDR1 SGDLS and CDR2 YYNGEE come from the germline V gene. The CDR3 sequence: CASSVNPPRDIYNEQFF. CDR3 sequence (DNA): TGTGCCAGCAGCGTAAATCCCCCCCGGGACATATACAATGAGCAGTTCTTC.

This sequence joins TRBV15 and TRBJ2-2; the match to TRBD1 covers 8 bases. This CDR3 has 16 residues. With 3 bases clipped from V and 1 base from J, the junction kept 4 bases outside the gene matches. Germline V gene lookup returns CDR1 LNHNV and CDR2 YYDKDF (reference sequence). The CDR3 loop is CATSRRTGRNTGELFF. For the CDR3, the DNA is TGTGCCACCAGCAGGAGGACAGGGCGGAACACCGGGGAGCTGTTTTTT.